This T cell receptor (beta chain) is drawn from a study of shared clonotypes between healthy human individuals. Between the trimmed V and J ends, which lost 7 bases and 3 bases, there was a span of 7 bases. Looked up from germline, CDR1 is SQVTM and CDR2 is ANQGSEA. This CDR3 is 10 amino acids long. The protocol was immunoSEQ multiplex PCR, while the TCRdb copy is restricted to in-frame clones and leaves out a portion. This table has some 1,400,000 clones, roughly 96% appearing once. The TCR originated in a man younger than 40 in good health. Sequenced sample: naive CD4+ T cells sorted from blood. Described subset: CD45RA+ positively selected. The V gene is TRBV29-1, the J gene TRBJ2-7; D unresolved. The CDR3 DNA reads TGCAGCGGTGGCAGCTACGAGCAGTACTTC. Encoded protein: CSGGSYEQYF.